The 20 T cell receptor beta chains given below trace back to one sample, sequenced in a study of blood T cell repertoires in COVID-19. Measured with immunoSEQ multiplex PCR; TCRdb has only the in-frame clones, and not every one. The repertoire holds about 370,000 clones, with around 90% as singletons. Specimen: peripheral blood. The receptors were sampled from a young woman with COVID-19, enrolled during active disease.

In this sample, this clone turned up a few times. The chain links TRBV24-1 to TRBJ1-5, with D unclear. Germline V gene lookup returns CDR1 KGHDR and CDR2 SFDVKD. CDR3 length: 17 amino acids. V was pared by 2 bases and J by 2 bases, with 15 bases between. CDR3 protein: CATSDSGSSGGNQPQHF. For the CDR3, the DNA is TGTGCCACCAGTGATTCGGGTTCCAGCGGAGGCAATCAGCCCCAGCATTTT.

This chain joins TRBV27 and TRBJ1-5, with 7 bases aligning to TRBD1. CDR3 length equals 17 residues. The trim removed 8 bases at V and 0 bases at J, leaving 13 bases unmatched. Germline loops: CDR1 MNHEY, CDR2 SMNVEV (reference sequence). The CDR3 spells CASRRQGHPYSNQPQHF. The CDR3, as DNA: TGTGCCAGCCGTAGACAGGGCCATCCTTATAGCAATCAGCCCCAGCATTTT.

The V and J genes are TRBV5-8 and TRBJ1-1, with TRBD1 matching over 7 bases. The CDR3 sequence is 14 residues long. The germline V gene has CDR1 SGHTS and CDR2 YDEGEE. V trimming: 1 base; J trimming: 11 bases; junction bases outside the gene matches: 11. As DNA, the CDR3 is TGTGCCAGCAGCTTGAGAGGACAACAGGGGTATGCTTTCTTT. It translates to CASSLRGQQGYAFF. Using reference TRBV5-8 and TRBJ1-1 for the parts outside the CDR3, the full variable domain is EAGVTQSPTHLIKTRGQQATLRCSPISGHTSVYWYQQALGLGLQFLLWYDEGEERNRGNFPPRFSGRQFPNYSSELNVNALELEDSALYLCASSLRGQQGYAFFGQGTRLTVV.

The rearrangement joins TRBV12-5 to TRBJ1-1; 7 bases agree with TRBD1. The germline gives CDR1 LGHNT, CDR2 FRNRAP. With 2 bases clipped from V and 4 bases from J, the junction kept 16 bases outside the gene matches. This CDR3 has 18 residues. The CDR3 reads CASGLPGGKSPTSTEAFF. In DNA form, the CDR3 reads TGTGCTAGTGGTTTGCCAGGGGGTAAGTCCCCGACAAGCACTGAAGCTTTCTTT.

The chain has TRBV18 and TRBJ1-1; D uncertain. Looked up from germline, CDR1 is KGHSH and CDR2 is LQKENI. V lost 3 bases and J lost 6, with 20 bases in between. The CDR3 spans 16 residues. The CDR3 reads CASSPYNTEGGAEAFF. The CDR3 DNA reads TGTGCCAGCTCACCGTACAATACCGAGGGTGGGGCTGAAGCTTTCTTT.

The chain employs TRBV27 and TRBJ1-2; D is unclear. V lost 3 bases, J lost 2 bases, and 10 bases lay in between. Germline V gene sequence: CDR1 MNHEY, CDR2 SMNVEV (reference sequence). The CDR3 has 14 amino acids. The CDR3 DNA reads as TGTGCCAGCAGTTTTTCCCAGCGGAACTATGGCTACACCTTC. Translated: CASSFSQRNYGYTF.

The chain carries TRBV19 and TRBJ2-1; tentatively, D is TRBD2 (6 bases). CDR1 and CDR2 (germline): LNHDA, SQIVND (reference sequence). The CDR3 consists of 16 residues. V was trimmed by 5 bases and J by 3 bases, leaving 17 bases between them. Here the CDR3 DNA reads TGTGCCAGTAGTCCCCGGGTGATGGGGGGCTACAATGAGCAGTTCTTC. This translates into CASSPRVMGGYNEQFF.

The chain has TRBV6-1 and TRBJ1-4; TRBD1 might be the D (5 bases). V was shortened by 0 bases and J by 7 bases, with 18 bases between the two germline ends. Germline CDR1 reads MNHNS; CDR2 reads SASEGT. The CDR3 is 17 residues long. This CDR3 is CASSEARQGLGREKLFF. The CDR3 DNA is TGTGCCAGCAGTGAAGCGAGGCAGGGTCTCGGGCGTGAAAAACTGTTTTTT.

This chain connects TRBV7-2 to TRBJ1-5; D remains unclear. Deletions cut 2 bases from V and 3 bases from J, with 11 bases between. The germline gives CDR1 SGHTA, CDR2 FQGNSA. This CDR3 has 15 amino acids. The CDR3 bases are TGTGCCAGCAGCTTAACCGGGCTAGCCAATCAGCCCCAGCATTTT. Encoded protein: CASSLTGLANQPQHF.

The chain links TRBV10-2 to TRBJ2-6, with D tentatively TRBD2 (5 bases). CDR3 size: 16 residues. V lost 3 bases to trimming and J lost 0 bases, with 9 bases between them. CDR1 and CDR2 (germline): WSHSY, SAAADI. The CDR3 spells CASSDLGNSGANVLTF. Here the CDR3 DNA reads TGCGCCAGCAGTGACCTCGGGAACTCTGGGGCCAACGTCCTGACTTTC.

The chain employs TRBV6-5 and TRBJ2-1; D possibly corresponds to TRBD2 (6 bases). From germline, CDR1 is MNHEY and CDR2 SVGAGI. CDR3 length equals 13 residues. V lost 6 bases to trimming and J lost 8 bases, with 14 bases between them. For the CDR3, the DNA is TGTGCCAGCAGAGGCGGGATGGGGCATGAGCAGTTCTTC. This codes for CASRGGMGHEQFF.

As for this clone: Other nucleotide sequences in the sample specify the same CDR3. The chain is built from TRBV5-4 and TRBJ2-7; TRBD1 is a possible D gene (5 bases). Germline loops: CDR1 SGHNT, CDR2 YYREEE (reference sequence). Trimming removed 0 bases from V and 2 bases from J, with 6 bases in between. The CDR3 runs 13 residues. CDR3 nucleotides: TGTGCCAGCAGCTTGGGGGGCCCCTACGAGCAGTACTTC. It is translated as CASSLGGPYEQYF.

The chain carries TRBV29-1 and TRBJ2-6; D is possibly TRBD1 (6 bases). CDR1 and CDR2 (germline): SQVTM, ANQGSEA. This CDR3 has 14 amino acids. V lost 6 bases and J lost 2, with 11 bases in between. In nucleotides, the CDR3 is TGCAGCGTGGTAGGGGGTCCTGGGGCCAACGTCCTGACTTTC. Amino acid sequence: CSVVGGPGANVLTF.

This sequence joins TRBV28 and TRBJ2-3, with D possibly being TRBD1 (5 bases). Germline CDR1 reads MDHEN; CDR2 reads SYDVKM. This CDR3 has 12 amino acids. V lost 10 bases and J 6 bases, leaving 14 bases between the germline ends. The CDR3: CATQKGPDTQYF. The CDR3 nucleotides read TGTGCCACCCAGAAGGGGCCCGATACGCAGTATTTT. Filled out from reference TRBV28 and TRBJ2-3, the complete variable domain reads DVKVTQSSRYLVKRTGEKVFLECVQDMDHENMFWYRQDPGLGLRLIYFSYDVKMKEKGDIPEGYSVSREKKERFSLILESASTNQTSMYLCATQKGPDTQYFGPGTRLTVL.

The chain combines TRBV6-1 with TRBJ2-1; 12 nucleotides match TRBD1. Unmatched junction bases numbered 10, after V lost 6 bases and J lost 10 bases. The CDR3 spans 15 residues. Germline CDR1 reads MNHNS; CDR2 reads SASEGT. The CDR3 nucleotides read TGTGCCAGCAGCGAACCGGGACAGGGGGCCAAAGAGCAGTTCTTC. Translation gives CASSEPGQGAKEQFF.

Worth noting for this clone: Other DNA sequences in this sample translate to the same CDR3. V usage is TRBV4-1 and J usage is TRBJ2-3; 10 bases map to TRBD2. V shed 1 base, J shed 1 base, and the junction held 2 bases outside the gene matches. From germline, CDR1 is MGHRA and CDR2 YSYEKL. This CDR3 has 16 amino acids. The CDR3 loop reads CASSQAGLAGTDTQYF. CDR3 sequence (DNA): TGCGCCAGCAGCCAAGCTGGACTAGCGGGCACAGATACGCAGTATTTT.

V gene TRBV4-3 combines with J gene TRBJ2-1, with 12 bases lining up with TRBD2. Germline values: CDR1 LGHNA, CDR2 YSLEER. This CDR3 is built from 17 residues. Losses at the gene ends were 1 base for V and 12 bases for J; bases not matched to a gene: 13. CDR3 in DNA: TGCGCCAGCAGCCAAGCAGGGGCTAGCGGGGGGGTAAGGGGGCAGTTCTTC. Its protein product is CASSQAGASGGVRGQFF.

This sequence joins TRBV6-5 and TRBJ2-1; 7 bases fit TRBD2. Germline values: CDR1 MNHEY, CDR2 SVGAGI. J lost 8 bases, V lost 2 bases, and 6 bases had no gene match. The CDR3 spans 14 residues. For the CDR3, the DNA is TGTGCCAGCAGTTACGGACTAGGTGTCCATGAGCAGTTCTTC. This codes for CASSYGLGVHEQFF.

V gene TRBV7-2 combines with J gene TRBJ1-6; perhaps TRBD1 as D (5 bases). CDR1 is SGHTA, CDR2 FQGNSA, per germline. Trimming removed 5 bases from V and 9 bases from J, with 17 bases in between. CDR3 length: 15 residues. The CDR3 loop is CASSPPGLGASPLHF. CDR3 bases: TGTGCCAGCAGCCCTCCGGGACTTGGGGCTTCACCCCTCCACTTT.

The chain joins TRBV6-1 to TRBJ2-2, with TRBD2 matching over 8 bases. Trimming removed 2 bases from V and 1 base from J; junction bases left unmatched: 9. The CDR3 sequence is 18 residues long. Germline values: CDR1 MNHNS, CDR2 SASEGT. This CDR3 reads CASSESGRLKVNTGELFF. In DNA form, the CDR3 reads TGTGCCAGCAGTGAAAGCGGGAGACTAAAGGTGAACACCGGGGAGCTGTTTTTT.